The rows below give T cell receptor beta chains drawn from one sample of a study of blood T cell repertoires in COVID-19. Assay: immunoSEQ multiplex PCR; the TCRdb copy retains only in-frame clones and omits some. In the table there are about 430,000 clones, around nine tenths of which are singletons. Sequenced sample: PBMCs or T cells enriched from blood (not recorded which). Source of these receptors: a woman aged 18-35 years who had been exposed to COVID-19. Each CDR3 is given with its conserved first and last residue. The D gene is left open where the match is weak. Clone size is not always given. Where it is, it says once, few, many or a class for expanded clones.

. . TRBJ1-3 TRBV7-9 CASSLSQTGGNTIYF TGTGCCAGCAGCTTAAGTCAGACGGGGGGAAACACCATATATTTT
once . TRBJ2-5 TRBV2 CASSRRQGLGRETQYF TGTGCCAGCAGTCGACGACAGGGACTAGGTCGAGAGACCCAGTACTTC
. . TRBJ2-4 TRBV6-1 CASSEGAPENIQYF TGTGCCAGCAGTGAAGGAGCCCCCGAAAACATTCAGTACTTC
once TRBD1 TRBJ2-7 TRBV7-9 CASSLVGGQGIYEQYF TGTGCCAGCAGCTTAGTCGGGGGACAGGGGATCTACGAGCAGTACTTC
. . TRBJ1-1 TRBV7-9 CASSGRGRFSEAFF TGTGCCAGCAGCGGCCGAGGGAGGTTTTCTGAAGCTTTCTTT
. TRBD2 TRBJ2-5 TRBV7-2 CASSPPVRGVGETQYF TGTGCCAGCAGCCCGCCCGTGCGGGGGGTAGGGGAGACCCAGTACTTC
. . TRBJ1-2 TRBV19 CASSDRSGDGYTF TGTGCCAGTAGTGACAGGTCCGGGGATGGCTACACCTTC
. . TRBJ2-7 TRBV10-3 CAISGAGPGQDSRGVYEQYF TGTGCCATCAGTGGGGCAGGCCCGGGACAGGACTCCCGGGGGGTATACGAGCAGTACTTC
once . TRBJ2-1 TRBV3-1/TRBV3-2 CASSQGTSYNEQFF TGTGCCAGCAGCCAAGGGACATCCTACAATGAGCAGTTCTTC
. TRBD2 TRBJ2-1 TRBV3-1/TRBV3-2 CASSQGLATLKEQFF TGTGCCAGCAGCCAGGGACTAGCGACCCTGAAGGAGCAGTTCTTC
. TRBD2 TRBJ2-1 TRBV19 CASSIGGGIYNEQFF TGTGCCAGTAGTATAGGCGGGGGGATATACAATGAGCAGTTCTTC
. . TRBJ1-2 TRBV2 CASSERTLLSPGYTF TGTGCCAGCAGTGAAAGGACACTCTTGTCCCCGGGCTACACCTTC
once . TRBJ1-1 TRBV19 CASSTGASHTEAFF TGTGCCAGTAGTACGGGAGCGTCACACACTGAAGCTTTCTTT
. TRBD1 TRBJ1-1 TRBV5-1 CASSLEQGWTEAFF TGCGCCAGCAGCTTGGAACAGGGGTGGACTGAAGCTTTCTTT
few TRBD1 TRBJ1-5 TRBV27 CASGDRENQPQHF TGTGCCAGCGGGGACAGGGAGAATCAGCCCCAGCATTTT
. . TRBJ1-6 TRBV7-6 CASSLVGRGRGPSPLHF TGTGCCAGCAGCTTAGTGGGCAGGGGACGCGGGCCGTCACCCCTCCACTTT
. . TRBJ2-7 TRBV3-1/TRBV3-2 CASSQHRAYEQYF TGTGCCAGCAGCCAACACAGAGCTTACGAGCAGTACTTC
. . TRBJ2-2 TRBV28 CASSLAGEGYTGELFF TGTGCCAGCAGTTTAGCAGGGGAAGGGTACACCGGGGAGCTGTTTTTT
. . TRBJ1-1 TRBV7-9 CASARDTPSRAEAFF TGTGCCAGCGCCCGGGACACCCCCAGCAGGGCTGAAGCTTTCTTT
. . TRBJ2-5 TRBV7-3 CASSLDMQETQYF TGTGCCAGCAGCTTAGACATGCAAGAGACCCAGTACTTC
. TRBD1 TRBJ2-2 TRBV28 CASSFDRGISGELFF TGTGCCAGCAGTTTTGACAGGGGGATTTCCGGGGAGCTGTTTTTT
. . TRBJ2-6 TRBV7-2 CASSFPGTSGANVLTF TGTGCCAGCAGCTTTCCGGGCACCTCTGGGGCTAACGTCCTGACTTTC
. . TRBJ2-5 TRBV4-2 CASSQEAKPPGQETQYF TGTGCCAGCAGCCAAGAAGCTAAGCCCCCAGGGCAAGAGACCCAGTACTTC
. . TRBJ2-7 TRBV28 CASLGSNSYEQYF TGTGCCAGCCTTGGGAGCAACTCCTACGAGCAGTACTTC
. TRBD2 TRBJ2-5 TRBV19 CASSTSGGAWETQYF TGTGCCAGTAGTACTAGCGGGGGGGCTTGGGAGACCCAGTACTTC
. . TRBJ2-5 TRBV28 CASSSQQGRSETQYF TGTGCCAGCAGTTCGCAACAGGGGAGGTCAGAGACCCAGTACTTC
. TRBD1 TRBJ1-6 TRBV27 CASSKFDRGTLHF TGTGCCAGCAGTAAATTTGACAGGGGAACCCTCCACTTT
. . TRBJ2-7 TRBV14 CASSRRTADPYEQYF TGTGCCAGCAGCCGGAGGACGGCTGACCCCTACGAGCAGTACTTC
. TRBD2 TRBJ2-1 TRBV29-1 CSVEDPSGGPYNEQFF TGCAGCGTTGAGGACCCTAGCGGGGGGCCCTACAATGAGCAGTTCTTC
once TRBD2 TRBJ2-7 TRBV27 CASSLGTGGRTSGSNYEQYF TGTGCCAGCAGTTTAGGTACAGGGGGGCGGACTAGCGGGAGCAATTACGAGCAGTACTTC
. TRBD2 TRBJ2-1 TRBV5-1 CASNQLAGGGHNEQFF TGCGCCAGCAACCAATTAGCGGGGGGCGGCCACAATGAGCAGTTCTTC
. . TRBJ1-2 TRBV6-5 CASSYSNQGLTGYTF TGTGCCAGCAGTTACTCGAATCAGGGGCTGACAGGCTACACCTTC
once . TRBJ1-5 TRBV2 CASRLYRETQPQHF TGTGCCAGCAGACTTTACAGGGAAACTCAGCCCCAGCATTTT
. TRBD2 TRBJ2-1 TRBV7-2 CASSWTSGRLPEQFF TGTGCCAGCAGCTGGACTAGCGGGAGGTTACCTGAGCAGTTCTTC
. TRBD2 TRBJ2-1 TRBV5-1 CASSLYGLAGNNEQFF TGCGCCAGCAGCTTGTATGGACTAGCGGGAAACAATGAGCAGTTCTTC
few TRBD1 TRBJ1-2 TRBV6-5 CASRLETGVNYGYTF TGTGCCAGCAGATTAGAGACAGGGGTAAACTATGGCTACACCTTC
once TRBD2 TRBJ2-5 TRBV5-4 CASSLWGSGQGETQYF TGTGCCAGCAGCTTGTGGGGTAGCGGGCAGGGTGAGACCCAGTACTTC
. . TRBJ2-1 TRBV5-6 CASSSPPGQEQFF TGTGCCAGCAGCTCCCCCCCCGGACAGGAGCAGTTCTTC
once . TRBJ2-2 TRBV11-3 CASSAALTTGELFF TGTGCCAGCAGCGCGGCCCTCACGACCGGGGAGCTGTTTTTT
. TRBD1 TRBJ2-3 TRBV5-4 CASSGQGAQGDTQYF TGTGCCAGCAGCGGGCAGGGGGCCCAAGGAGATACGCAGTATTTT
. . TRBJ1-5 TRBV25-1 CASAETGGQPQHF TGTGCCAGCGCAGAGACAGGCGGGCAGCCCCAGCATTTT
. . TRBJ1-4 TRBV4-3 CASSQRYAANEKLFF TGCGCCAGCAGCCAAAGATATGCGGCTAATGAAAAACTGTTTTTT
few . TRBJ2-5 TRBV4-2 CASSQEAQGETQYF TGTGCCAGCAGCCAAGAAGCCCAGGGGGAGACCCAGTACTTC
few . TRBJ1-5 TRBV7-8 CASSTARPGEGNQPQHF TGTGCCAGCAGTACCGCCCGGCCAGGTGAAGGCAATCAGCCCCAGCATTTT
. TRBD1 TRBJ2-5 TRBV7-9 CASSRQGSGETQYF TGTGCCAGCAGCCGACAGGGGTCGGGGGAGACCCAGTACTTC
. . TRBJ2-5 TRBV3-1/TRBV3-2 CASSQDPETGYQETQYF TGTGCCAGCAGCCAAGACCCCGAGACAGGTTATCAAGAGACCCAGTACTTC
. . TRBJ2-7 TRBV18 CASSVWTEPYEQYF TGTGCCAGCTCCGTTTGGACAGAGCCCTACGAGCAGTACTTC
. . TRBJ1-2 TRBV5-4 CASSLVGQPNYGYTF TGTGCCAGCAGCTTGGTGGGACAACCCAACTATGGCTACACCTTC
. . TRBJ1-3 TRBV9 CASSVEYGSGNTIYF TGTGCCAGCAGCGTAGAATACGGCTCTGGAAACACCATATATTTT
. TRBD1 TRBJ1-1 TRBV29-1 CSVEDTGANTEAFF TGCAGCGTTGAAGATACAGGGGCGAACACTGAAGCTTTCTTT
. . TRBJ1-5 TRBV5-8 CASRQGNQPQHF TGTGCCAGCCGGCAGGGCAATCAGCCCCAGCATTTT
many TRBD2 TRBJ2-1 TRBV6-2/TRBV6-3 CASSYPRTSGTKSSYNEQFF TGTGCCAGCAGTTACCCGAGGACTAGCGGGACCAAAAGCTCCTACAATGAGCAGTTCTTC
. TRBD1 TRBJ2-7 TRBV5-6 CASSPLTGPEPSYEQYF TGTGCCAGCAGCCCTCTGACAGGGCCAGAACCCTCCTACGAGCAGTACTTC
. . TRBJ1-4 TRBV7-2 CASSLDRNEKLFF TGTGCCAGCAGCCTTGACAGGAATGAAAAACTGTTTTTT
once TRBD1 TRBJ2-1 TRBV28 CASSLPTGDSYNEQFF TGTGCCAGCAGTTTACCTACAGGGGACTCCTACAATGAGCAGTTCTTC